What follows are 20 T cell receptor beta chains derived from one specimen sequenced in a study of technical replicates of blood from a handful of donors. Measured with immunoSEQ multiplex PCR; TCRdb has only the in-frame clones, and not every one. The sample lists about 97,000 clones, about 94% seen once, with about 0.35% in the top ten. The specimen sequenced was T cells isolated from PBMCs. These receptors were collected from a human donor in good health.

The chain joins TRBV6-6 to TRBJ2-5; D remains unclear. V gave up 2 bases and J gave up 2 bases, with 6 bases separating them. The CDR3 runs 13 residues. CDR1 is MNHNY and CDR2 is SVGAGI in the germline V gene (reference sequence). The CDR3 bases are TGTGCCAGCAGTTACGAGCAACAAGAGACCCAGTACTTC. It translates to CASSYEQQETQYF.

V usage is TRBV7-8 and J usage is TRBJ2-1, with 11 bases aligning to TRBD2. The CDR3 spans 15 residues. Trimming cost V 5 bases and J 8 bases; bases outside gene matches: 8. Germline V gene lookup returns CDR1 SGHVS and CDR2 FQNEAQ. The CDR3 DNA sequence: TGTGCCAGCAGCGTACTAGCGGGAGATTGGGATGAGCAGTTCTTC. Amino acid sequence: CASSVLAGDWDEQFF.

CDR3 in amino acids: CASSQAPGQPYEQYF. DNA of the CDR3: TGCGCCAGCAGCCAAGCCCCGGGACAGCCCTACGAGCAGTACTTC. The chain has TRBV4-1 and TRBJ2-7; 7 bases map to TRBD1. CDR3 length: 15 residues. Looked up from germline, CDR1 is MGHRA and CDR2 is YSYEKL. The junction had 5 bases not matched to a gene; V was cut back by 1 base and J by 2 bases.

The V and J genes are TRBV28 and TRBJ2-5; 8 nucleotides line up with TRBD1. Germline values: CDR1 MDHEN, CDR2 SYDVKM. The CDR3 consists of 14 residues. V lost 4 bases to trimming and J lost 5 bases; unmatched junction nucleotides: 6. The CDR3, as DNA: TGTGCCAGCAGTTATTCAGGGGGCTCGGAGACCCAGTACTTC. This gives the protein CASSYSGGSETQYF.

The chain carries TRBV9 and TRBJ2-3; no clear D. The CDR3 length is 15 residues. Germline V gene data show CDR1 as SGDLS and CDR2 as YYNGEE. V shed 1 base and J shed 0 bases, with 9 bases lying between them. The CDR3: CASSVQALSTDTQYF. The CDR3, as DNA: TGTGCCAGCAGCGTACAGGCTTTGAGCACAGATACGCAGTATTTT.

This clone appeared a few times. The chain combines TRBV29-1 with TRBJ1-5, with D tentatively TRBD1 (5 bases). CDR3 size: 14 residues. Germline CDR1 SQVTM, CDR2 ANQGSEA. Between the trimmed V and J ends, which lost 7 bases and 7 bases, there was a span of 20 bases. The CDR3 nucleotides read TGCAGCGCCAAAGGGGCCTCAGTGGGCCAGCCCCAGCATTTT. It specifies CSAKGASVGQPQHF.

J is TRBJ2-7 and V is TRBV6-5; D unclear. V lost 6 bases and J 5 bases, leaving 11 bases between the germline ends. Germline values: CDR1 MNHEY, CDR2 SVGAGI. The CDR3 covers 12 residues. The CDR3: CASSLTNNEQYF. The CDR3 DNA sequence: TGTGCCAGCAGCTTGACAAACAACGAGCAGTACTTC.

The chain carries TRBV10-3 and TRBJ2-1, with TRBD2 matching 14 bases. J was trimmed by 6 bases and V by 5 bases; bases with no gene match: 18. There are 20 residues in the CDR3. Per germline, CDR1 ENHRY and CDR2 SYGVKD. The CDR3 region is CAISSRPGTSGSSGPNEQFF. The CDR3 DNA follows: TGTGCCATCAGTTCAAGACCCGGGACTAGCGGGAGTTCAGGCCCCAATGAGCAGTTCTTC.

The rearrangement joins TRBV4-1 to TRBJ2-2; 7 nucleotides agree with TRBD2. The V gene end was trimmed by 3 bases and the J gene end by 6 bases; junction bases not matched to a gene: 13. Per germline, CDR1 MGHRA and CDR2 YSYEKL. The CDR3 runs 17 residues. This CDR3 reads CASSHRGGRVDSGELFF. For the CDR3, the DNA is TGCGCCAGCAGCCATAGGGGCGGGAGAGTCGATTCCGGGGAGCTGTTTTTT.

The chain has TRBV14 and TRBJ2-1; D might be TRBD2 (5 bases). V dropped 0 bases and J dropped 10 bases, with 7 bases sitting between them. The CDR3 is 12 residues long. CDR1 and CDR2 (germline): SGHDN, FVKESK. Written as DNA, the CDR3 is TGTGCCAGCAGCCAAGATCGACTAGAGCAGTTCTTC. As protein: CASSQDRLEQFF.

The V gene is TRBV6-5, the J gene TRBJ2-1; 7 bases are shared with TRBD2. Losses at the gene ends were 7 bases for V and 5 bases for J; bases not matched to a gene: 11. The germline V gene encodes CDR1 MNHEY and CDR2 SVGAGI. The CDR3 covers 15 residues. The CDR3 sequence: CASTSGASGHNEQFF. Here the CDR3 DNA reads TGTGCCAGCACCTCCGGGGCTAGCGGACACAATGAGCAGTTCTTC.

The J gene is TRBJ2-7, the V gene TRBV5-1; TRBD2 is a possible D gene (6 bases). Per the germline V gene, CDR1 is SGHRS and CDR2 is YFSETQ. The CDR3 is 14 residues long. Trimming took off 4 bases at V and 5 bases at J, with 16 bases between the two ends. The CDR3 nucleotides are TGCGCCAGCAGCCCGAGCGGGTCCCCCGACGAGCAGTACTTC. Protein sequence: CASSPSGSPDEQYF.

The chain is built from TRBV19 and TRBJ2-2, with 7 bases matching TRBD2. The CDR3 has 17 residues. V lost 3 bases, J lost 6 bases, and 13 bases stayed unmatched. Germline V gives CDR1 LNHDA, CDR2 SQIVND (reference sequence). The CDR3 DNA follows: TGTGCCAGTAGTATCATGGGCGGGAGAGGAGATGCCGGGGAGCTGTTTTTT. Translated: CASSIMGGRGDAGELFF.

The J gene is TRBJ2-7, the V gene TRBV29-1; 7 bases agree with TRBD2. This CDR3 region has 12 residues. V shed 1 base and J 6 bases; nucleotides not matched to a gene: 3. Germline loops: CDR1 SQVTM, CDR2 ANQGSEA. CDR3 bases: TGCAGCGTTGAAGTGTCTAGCGGCGAGCAGTACTTC. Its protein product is CSVEVSSGEQYF.

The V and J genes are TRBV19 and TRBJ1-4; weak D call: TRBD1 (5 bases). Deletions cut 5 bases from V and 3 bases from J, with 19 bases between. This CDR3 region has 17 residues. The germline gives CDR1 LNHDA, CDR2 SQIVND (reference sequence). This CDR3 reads CASSLGPGEVANEKLFF. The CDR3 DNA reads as TGTGCCAGTAGTTTGGGTCCGGGGGAAGTGGCTAATGAAAAACTGTTTTTT.

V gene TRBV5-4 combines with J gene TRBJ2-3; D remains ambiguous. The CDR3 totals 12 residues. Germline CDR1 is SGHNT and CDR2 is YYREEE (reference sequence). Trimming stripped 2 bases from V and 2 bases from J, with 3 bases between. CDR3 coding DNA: TGTGCCAGCAGCTTTAACACAGATACGCAGTATTTT. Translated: CASSFNTDTQYF.

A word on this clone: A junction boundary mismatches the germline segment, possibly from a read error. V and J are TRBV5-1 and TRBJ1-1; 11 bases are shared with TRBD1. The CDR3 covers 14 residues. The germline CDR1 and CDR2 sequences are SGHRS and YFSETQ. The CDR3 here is CASRLDRGQGEAFF. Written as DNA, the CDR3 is TGCGCCAGCAGGTTGGACAGGGGGCAGGGTGAAGCTTTCTTT.

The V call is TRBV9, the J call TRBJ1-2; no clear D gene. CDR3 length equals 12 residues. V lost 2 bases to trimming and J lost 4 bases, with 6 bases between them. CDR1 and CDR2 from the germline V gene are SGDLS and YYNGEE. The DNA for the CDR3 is TGTGCCAGCAGCGTGGGAGGCTATGGCTACACCTTC. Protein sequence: CASSVGGYGYTF. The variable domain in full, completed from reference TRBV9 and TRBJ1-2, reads DSGVTQTPKHLITATGQRVTLRCSPRSGDLSVYWYQQSLDQGLQFLIQYYNGEERAKGNILERFSAQQFPDLHSELNLSSLELGDSALYFCASSVGGYGYTFGSGTRLTVV.

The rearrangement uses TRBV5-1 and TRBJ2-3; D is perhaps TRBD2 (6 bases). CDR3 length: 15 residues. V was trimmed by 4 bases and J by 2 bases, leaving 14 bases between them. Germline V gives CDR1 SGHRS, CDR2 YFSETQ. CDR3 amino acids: CASSLGSPSTDTQYF. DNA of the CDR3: TGCGCCAGCAGCCTCGGGAGCCCCTCCACAGATACGCAGTATTTT.

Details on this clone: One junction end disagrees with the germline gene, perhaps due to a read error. The CDR3 nucleotides are TGTGCTAGCAGCGTCTCAGGGGGCCGAGGCGATGAGCAGTTCTTC. Amino acid sequence: CASSVSGGRGDEQFF. The genes are TRBV7-7 and TRBJ2-1; 8 bases are shared with TRBD1. Germline values: CDR1 SSHAT, CDR2 FNYEAQ (reference sequence). CDR3 length: 15 amino acids.